A selection of T cell receptor beta chains follows, all from one sample in a study of shared clonotypes between healthy human individuals. Sequencing was performed with immunoSEQ multiplex PCR; in TCRdb, only in-frame clones are kept and a portion is missing. Altogether about 560,000 clones are present, around 76% being singletons, with the ten largest covering more than 10%. The sequencing input was PBMCs. Every receptor here comes from a woman between 35 and 50 years old in good health. Some clones in this sample may be carry-over from other donors' samples. Both conserved end residues are part of each CDR3. Each record gives: D gene, V gene, J gene, clone size, CDR3 DNA, CDR3 protein. The D gene is left open where the match is weak. The listing skips clone size in some rows; elsewhere it reads once, few, many or a size class.

.	TRBV10-3	TRBJ1-1	.	TGTGCCATCAGTGATCGGGGTAAGAACACTGAAGCTTTCTTT	CAISDRGKNTEAFF
TRBD1	TRBV13	TRBJ1-4	once	TGTGCCAGCAGCTCACGGGACAGGGGGAAAGAAAAACTGTTTTTT	CASSSRDRGKEKLFF
.	TRBV29-1	TRBJ2-1	.	TGCAGCGTGACCGGGGTCGCATATAATGAGCAGTTCTTC	CSVTGVAYNEQFF
TRBD2	TRBV4-1	TRBJ2-7	.	TGCGCCAGCAGCATGTCCCCTAGCGGGAGCTACGAGCAGTACTTC	CASSMSPSGSYEQYF
.	TRBV5-8	TRBJ2-3	.	TGTGCCAGCAGCTTGGAGGGGCGCACAGATACGCAGTATTTT	CASSLEGRTDTQYF
TRBD1	TRBV27	TRBJ1-1	.	TGTGCCAGCAGTTTATTCGTTCACAGGGGTAAGACTGAAGCTTTCTTT	CASSLFVHRGKTEAFF
.	TRBV19	TRBJ1-5	few	TGTGCCAGCCAATGGGGGGGGGTTGGCAATCAGCCCCAGCATTTT	CASQWGGVGNQPQHF
TRBD2	TRBV29-1	TRBJ2-1	.	TGCAGCGTTCCCAAGGTGGCGGGAGGGTCCTACAATGAGCAGTTCTTC	CSVPKVAGGSYNEQFF
.	TRBV19	TRBJ2-5	.	TGTGCCAGTAGTAACCTAAAGGAGACCCAGTACTTC	CASSNLKETQYF
.	TRBV5-1	TRBJ1-1	.	TGCGCCAGCAACCTCGGACAGATGAACACTGAAGCTTTCTTT	CASNLGQMNTEAFF
.	TRBV5-6	TRBJ1-2	few	TGTGCCAGCAGCTTGGCCCGTGGCGCTAACTATGGCTACACCTTC	CASSLARGANYGYTF
.	TRBV7-9	TRBJ1-1	.	TGTGCCAGCAGCTTAGACATTCGCACTGAAGCTTTCTTT	CASSLDIRTEAFF
TRBD2	TRBV5-6	TRBJ2-3	few	TGTGCCAGCAGCCCATCGGGACTAGCGATAGATACGCAGTATTTT	CASSPSGLAIDTQYF
.	TRBV6-5	TRBJ2-7	.	TGTGCCAGCAGTTACTCCCGGAGGGGAGGAGCCTACGAGCAGTACTTC	CASSYSRRGGAYEQYF
TRBD1	TRBV5-1	TRBJ1-2	.	TGCGCCAGCAGCCTACAGGGGAACGAGGACTATGGCTACACCTTC	CASSLQGNEDYGYTF
.	TRBV21-1	TRBJ2-2	few	TGTGCCAGCAGCAACGTTAACAGAAACACCGGGGAGCTGTTTTTT	CASSNVNRNTGELFF
.	TRBV7-6	TRBJ2-5	.	TGTGCCAGCAGCTTAGCGACGGATGGGGAGACCCAGTACTTC	CASSLATDGETQYF
.	TRBV10-1	TRBJ2-5	.	TGCGCCACCAAGGACCAGTACTTC	CATKDQYF
TRBD2	TRBV18	TRBJ2-1	.	TGTGCCAGCTCACCAGTACTAGCGGGAGGCTACAATGAGCAGTTCTTC	CASSPVLAGGYNEQFF
TRBD1	TRBV6-4	TRBJ1-6	few	TGTGCCAGCACTTTTGGGGGACAGGGTGGTCCGCGGTCCTATAATTCACCCCTCCACTTT	CASTFGGQGGPRSYNSPLHF
.	TRBV21-1	TRBJ2-1	.	TGTGCCAGCAGCAAAGGGGGGGGATACAATGAGCAGTTCTTC	CASSKGGGYNEQFF
.	TRBV27	TRBJ2-2	.	TGTGCCAGCAGTTTCGCCTACAACACCGGGGAGCTGTTTTTT	CASSFAYNTGELFF
.	TRBV10-3	TRBJ2-1	once	TGTGCCATCAGTGAGGACAGGTACAATGAGCAGTTCTTC	CAISEDRYNEQFF
.	TRBV9	TRBJ2-1	.	TGTGCCAGCAGCGTAGGAGGGGTAGCTTTGGATGAGCAGTTCTTC	CASSVGGVALDEQFF
.	TRBV28	TRBJ2-7	few	TGTGCCAGCAGTCGGTTCTACGAGCAGTACTTC	CASSRFYEQYF
.	TRBV7-9	TRBJ1-2	.	TGTGCCAGCAGCCCTACAATTGGTCTCTATGGCTACACCTTC	CASSPTIGLYGYTF
.	TRBV29-1	TRBJ1-4	.	TGCAGCGTTGAAGAAAGGGGTGGGGAAAAACTGTTTTTT	CSVEERGGEKLFF
.	TRBV6-5	TRBJ1-4	.	TGTGCCAGCACGGCAGCCGCAACTAATGAAAAACTGTTTTTT	CASTAAATNEKLFF
.	TRBV13	TRBJ2-5	.	TGTGCCAGCAGCGTGTCTCTCGGACGGACCCAGTACTTC	CASSVSLGRTQYF